The clone carrying this TCR beta chain was counted many times. TCRdb re-analysed the 5' RACE reads in MiXCR, keeping a single row per CDR3 protein. Of roughly 70,000 distinct CDR3 sequences in the sample, roughly a sixth were seen once. The data belong to a study of HIV-infected patients and healthy controls. This CDR3 has 16 amino acids. V was clipped by 5 bases and J by 2 bases, with 16 bases between them. Looked up from germline, CDR1 is PRHDT and CDR2 is FYEKMQ (reference sequence). This sequence joins TRBV13 and TRBJ2-1; perhaps D is TRBD1 or TRBD2 (6 bases each). The sequenced sample consisted of CD4+ T cells from blood. The clonotype was recovered from a human donor in good health. CDR3 protein: CASSRDGGGTYNEQFF. In DNA form, the CDR3 reads TGTGCCAGCAGCCGAGACGGGGGCGGGACCTACAATGAGCAGTTCTTC.